The T cell receptor (beta chain) under discussion was sequenced for a study of blood T cell repertoires in COVID-19. TCRdb's table, derived via immunoSEQ multiplex PCR, lists solely in-frame clones and lacks some. The data hold fewer than 65,000 clones, with about nine tenths observed a single time. This CDR3 comprises 20 residues. The rearrangement joins TRBV12-1 to TRBJ2-5; the DNA was not used to check the table's D call, TRBD2. TRBV12-1 is a listed pseudogene. The receptor comes from a human donor with acute or convalescent COVID-19. The donor label of this sample is uncertain. The sample consisted of peripheral blood. DNA of the CDR3: TGTGCCAGCAGCCTACGAGGACTAGCGGGAGGCCGTACATACCAAGAGACCCAGTACTTC. Amino acids: CASSLRGLAGGRTYQETQYF.